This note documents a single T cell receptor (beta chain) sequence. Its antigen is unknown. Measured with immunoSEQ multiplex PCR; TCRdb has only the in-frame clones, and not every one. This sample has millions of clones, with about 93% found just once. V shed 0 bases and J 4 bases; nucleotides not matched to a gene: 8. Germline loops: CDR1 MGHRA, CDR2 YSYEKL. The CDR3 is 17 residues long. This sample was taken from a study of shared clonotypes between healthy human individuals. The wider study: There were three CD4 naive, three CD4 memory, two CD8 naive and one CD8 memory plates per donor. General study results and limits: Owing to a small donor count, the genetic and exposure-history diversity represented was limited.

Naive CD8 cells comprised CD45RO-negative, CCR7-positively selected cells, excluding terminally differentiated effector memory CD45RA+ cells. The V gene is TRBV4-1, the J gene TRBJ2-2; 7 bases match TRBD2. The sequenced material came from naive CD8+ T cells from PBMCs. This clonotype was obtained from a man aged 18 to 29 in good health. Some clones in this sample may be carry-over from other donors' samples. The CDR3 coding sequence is TGCGCCAGCAGCCAAGATGTGGGAGGGCCGGGCACCGGGGAGCTGTTTTTT. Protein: CASSQDVGGPGTGELFF.